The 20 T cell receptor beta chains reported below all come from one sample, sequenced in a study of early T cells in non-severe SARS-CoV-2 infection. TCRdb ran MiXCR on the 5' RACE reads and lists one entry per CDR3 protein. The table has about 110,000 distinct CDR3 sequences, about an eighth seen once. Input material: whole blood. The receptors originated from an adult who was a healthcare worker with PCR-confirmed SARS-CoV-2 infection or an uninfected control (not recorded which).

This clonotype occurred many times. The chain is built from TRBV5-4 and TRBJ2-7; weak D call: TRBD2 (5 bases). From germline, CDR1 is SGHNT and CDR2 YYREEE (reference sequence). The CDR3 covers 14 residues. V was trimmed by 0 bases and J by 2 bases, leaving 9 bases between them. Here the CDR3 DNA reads TGTGCCAGCAGCTTGGCCGGGAAAACCTACGAGCAGTACTTC. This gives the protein CASSLAGKTYEQYF. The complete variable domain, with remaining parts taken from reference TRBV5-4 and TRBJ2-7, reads ETGVTQSPTHLIKTRGQQVTLRCSSQSGHNTVSWYQQALGQGPQFIFQYYREEENGRGNFPPRFSGLQFPNYSSELNVNALELDDSALYLCASSLAGKTYEQYFGPGTRLTVT.

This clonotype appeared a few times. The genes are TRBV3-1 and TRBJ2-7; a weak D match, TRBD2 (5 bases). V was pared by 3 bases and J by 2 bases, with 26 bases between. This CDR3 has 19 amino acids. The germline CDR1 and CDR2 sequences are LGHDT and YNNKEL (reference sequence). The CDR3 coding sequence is TGTGCCAGCAGCCAGAGCTCTTGGCGGAGTGGCGGGCTCCCCTACGAGCAGTACTTC. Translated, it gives CASSQSSWRSGGLPYEQYF.

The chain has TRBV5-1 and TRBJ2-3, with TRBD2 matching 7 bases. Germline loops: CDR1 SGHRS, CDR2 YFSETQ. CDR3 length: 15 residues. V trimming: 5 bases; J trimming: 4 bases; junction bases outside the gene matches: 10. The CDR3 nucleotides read TGCGCCAGCAGACGAGGGGTTGCGGGAGCAGATACGCAGTATTTT. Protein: CASRRGVAGADTQYF.

The CDR3 bases are TGTGCCAGCAGTAGACAGCCCAGCACAGATACGCAGTATTTT. Amino acids: CASSRQPSTDTQYF. This chain links TRBV3-1 with TRBJ2-3; a weak D match, TRBD1 (5 bases). Germline CDR1 reads LGHDT; CDR2 reads YNNKEL (reference sequence). V was shortened by 6 bases and J by 0 bases, with 10 bases between the two germline ends. This CDR3 spans 14 amino acids.

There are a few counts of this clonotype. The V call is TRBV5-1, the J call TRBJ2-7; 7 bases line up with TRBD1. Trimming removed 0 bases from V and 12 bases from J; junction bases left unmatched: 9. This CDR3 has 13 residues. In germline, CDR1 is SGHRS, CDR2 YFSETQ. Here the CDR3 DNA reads TGCGCCAGCAGCTTGGATGGGCCGCCAGGGGGGTACTTC. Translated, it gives CASSLDGPPGGYF.

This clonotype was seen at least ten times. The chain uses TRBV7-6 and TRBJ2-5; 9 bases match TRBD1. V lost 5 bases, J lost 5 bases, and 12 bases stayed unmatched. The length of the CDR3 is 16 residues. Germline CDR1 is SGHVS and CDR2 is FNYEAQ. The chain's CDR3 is CASSTRQGEVPETQYF. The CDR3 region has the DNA TGTGCCAGCAGCACAAGACAGGGGGAGGTACCTGAGACCCAGTACTTC.

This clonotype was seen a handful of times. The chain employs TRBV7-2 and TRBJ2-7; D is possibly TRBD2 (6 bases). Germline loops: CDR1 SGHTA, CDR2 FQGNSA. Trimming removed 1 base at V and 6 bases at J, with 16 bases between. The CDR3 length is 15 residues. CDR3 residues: CASSLVGGNQGEQYF. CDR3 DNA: TGTGCCAGCAGCTTAGTAGGAGGGAATCAAGGCGAGCAGTACTTC.

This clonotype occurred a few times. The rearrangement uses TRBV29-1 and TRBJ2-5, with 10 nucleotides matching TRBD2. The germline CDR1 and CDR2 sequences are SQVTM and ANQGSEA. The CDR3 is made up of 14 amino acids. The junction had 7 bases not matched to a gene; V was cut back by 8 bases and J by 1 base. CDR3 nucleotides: TGCAGCTCCCCCCTAGCGGGGGCCCAAGAGACCCAGTACTTC. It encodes CSSPLAGAQETQYF.

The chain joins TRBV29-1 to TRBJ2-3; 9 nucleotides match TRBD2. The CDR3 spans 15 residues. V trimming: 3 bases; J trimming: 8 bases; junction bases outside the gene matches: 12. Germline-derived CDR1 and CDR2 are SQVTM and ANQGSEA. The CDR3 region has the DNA TGCAGCGTTGACCCTAGCGGGGTGTCAGGAGGTACGCAGTATTTT. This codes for CSVDPSGVSGGTQYF.

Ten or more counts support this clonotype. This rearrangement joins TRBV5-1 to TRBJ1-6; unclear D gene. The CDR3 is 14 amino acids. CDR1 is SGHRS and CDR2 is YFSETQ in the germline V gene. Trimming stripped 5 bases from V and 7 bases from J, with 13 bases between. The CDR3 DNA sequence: TGCGCCAGCAGTTACCAGTCGGGGAATTCACCCCTCCACTTT. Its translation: CASSYQSGNSPLHF. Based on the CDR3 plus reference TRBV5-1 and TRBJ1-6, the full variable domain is KAGVTQTPRYLIKTRGQQVTLSCSPISGHRSVSWYQQTPGQGLQFLFEYFSETQRNKGNFPGRFSGRQFSNSRSEMNVSTLELGDSALYLCASSYQSGNSPLHFGNGTRLTVT.

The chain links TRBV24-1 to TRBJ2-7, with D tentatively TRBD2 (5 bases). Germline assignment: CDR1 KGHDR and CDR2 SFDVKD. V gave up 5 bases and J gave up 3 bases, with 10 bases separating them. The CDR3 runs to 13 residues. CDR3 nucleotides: TGTGCCACCAGTGGGACGGGGAACTACGAGCAGTACTTC. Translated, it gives CATSGTGNYEQYF.

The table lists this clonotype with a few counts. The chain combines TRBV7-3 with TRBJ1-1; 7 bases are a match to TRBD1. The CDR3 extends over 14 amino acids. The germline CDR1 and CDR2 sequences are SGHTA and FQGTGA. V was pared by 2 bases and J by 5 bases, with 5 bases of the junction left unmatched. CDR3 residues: CASSLFRGSTEAFF. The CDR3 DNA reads TGTGCCAGCAGCTTATTCAGGGGGAGTACTGAAGCTTTCTTT. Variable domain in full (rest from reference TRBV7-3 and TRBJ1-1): GAGVSQTPSNKVTEKGKYVELRCDPISGHTALYWYRQSLGQGPEFLIYFQGTGAADDSGLPNDRFFAVRPEGSVSTLKIQRTERGDSAVYLCASSLFRGSTEAFFGQGTRLTVV.

CDR3 sequence: CSATADEQFF. CDR3 nucleotide sequence: TGCAGTGCTACGGCGGATGAGCAGTTCTTC. This chain connects TRBV20-1 to TRBJ2-1; no firm D call. V shed 4 bases and J shed 8 bases, with 6 bases lying between them. Germline CDR1 and CDR2: DFQATT and SNEGSKA (reference sequence). CDR3 length equals 10 residues.

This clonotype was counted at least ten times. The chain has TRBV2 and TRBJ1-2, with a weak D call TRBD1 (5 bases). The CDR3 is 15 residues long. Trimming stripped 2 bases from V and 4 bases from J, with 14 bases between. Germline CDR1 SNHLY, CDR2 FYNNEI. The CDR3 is CASSETHETAYGYTF. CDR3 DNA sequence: TGTGCCAGCAGTGAAACTCATGAGACAGCCTATGGCTACACCTTC.

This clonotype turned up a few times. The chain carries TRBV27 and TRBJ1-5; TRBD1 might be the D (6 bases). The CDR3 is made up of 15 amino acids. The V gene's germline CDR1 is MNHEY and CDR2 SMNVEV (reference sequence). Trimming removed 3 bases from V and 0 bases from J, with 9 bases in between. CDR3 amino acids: CASSFNRVSNQPQHF. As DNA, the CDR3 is TGTGCCAGCAGTTTTAACAGGGTTAGCAATCAGCCCCAGCATTTT.

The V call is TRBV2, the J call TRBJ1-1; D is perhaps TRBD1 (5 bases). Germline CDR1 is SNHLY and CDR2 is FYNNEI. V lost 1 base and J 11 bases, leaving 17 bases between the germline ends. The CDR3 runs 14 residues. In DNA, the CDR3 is TGTGCCAGCAGTGAAGAATTAGGCAGGGTAAAGGCTTTCTTT. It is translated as CASSEELGRVKAFF.

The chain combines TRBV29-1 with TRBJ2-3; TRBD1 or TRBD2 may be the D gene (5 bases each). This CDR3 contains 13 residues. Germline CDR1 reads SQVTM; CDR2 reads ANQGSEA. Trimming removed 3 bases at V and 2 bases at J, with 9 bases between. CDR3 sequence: CSVDGDPTDTQYF. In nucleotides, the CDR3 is TGCAGCGTTGACGGGGACCCCACAGATACGCAGTATTTT.

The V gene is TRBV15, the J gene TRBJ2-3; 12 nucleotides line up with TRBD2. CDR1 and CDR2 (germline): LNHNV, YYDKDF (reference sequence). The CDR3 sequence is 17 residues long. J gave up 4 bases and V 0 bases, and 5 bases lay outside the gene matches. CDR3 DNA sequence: TGTGCCACCAGCAGAGAACCTAGCGGGAGGGCCGCAGATACGCAGTATTTT. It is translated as CATSREPSGRAADTQYF.

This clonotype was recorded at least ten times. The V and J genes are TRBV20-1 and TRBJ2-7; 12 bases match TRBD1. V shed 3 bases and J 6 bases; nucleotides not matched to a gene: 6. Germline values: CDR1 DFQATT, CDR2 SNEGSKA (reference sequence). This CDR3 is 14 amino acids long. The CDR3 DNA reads TGCAGTGCTAGGGGGGACAGGGGGCAGGGCGAGCAGTACTTC. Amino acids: CSARGDRGQGEQYF.

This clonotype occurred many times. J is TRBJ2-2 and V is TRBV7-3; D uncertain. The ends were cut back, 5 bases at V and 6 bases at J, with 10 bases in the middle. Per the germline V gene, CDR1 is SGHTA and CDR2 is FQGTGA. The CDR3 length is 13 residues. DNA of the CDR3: TGTGCCAGCAGCCCCGACTGGGCCGGGGAGCTGTTTTTT. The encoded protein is CASSPDWAGELFF.